This T cell receptor (beta chain) was retrieved from a study of control samples from healthy donors and cancer patients. This clone was seen only once. Produced via immunoSEQ multiplex PCR; TCRdb's table is partial and in-frame only. Among 150,000 or so clones, approximately 94% were seen once, and the ten largest hold 5% to 7%. CDR1 is GTSNPN, CDR2 SVGIG, per germline (reference sequence). Trimming took 5 bases from V and 5 from J; bases not matched to a gene: 7. This CDR3 contains 14 residues. V is TRBV30 and J is TRBJ2-3, with 10 bases matching TRBD1. Sequencing was performed on blood. The TCR originated in a man aged 18 to 35 in good health. CDR3 nucleotide sequence: TGTGCCTGGGGGCCGGGACAGGGGCAAGATACGCAGTATTTT. This encodes CAWGPGQGQDTQYF.